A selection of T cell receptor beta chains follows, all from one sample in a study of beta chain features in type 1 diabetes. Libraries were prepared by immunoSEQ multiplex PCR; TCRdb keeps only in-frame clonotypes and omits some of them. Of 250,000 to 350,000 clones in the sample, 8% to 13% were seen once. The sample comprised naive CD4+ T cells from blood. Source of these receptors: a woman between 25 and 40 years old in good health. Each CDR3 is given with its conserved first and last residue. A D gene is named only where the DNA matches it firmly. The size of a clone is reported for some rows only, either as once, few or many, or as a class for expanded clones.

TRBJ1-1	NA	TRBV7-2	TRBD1	CASRVGQGGTEAFF	TGTGCCAGCAGGGTGGGACAGGGAGGCACTGAAGCTTTCTTT
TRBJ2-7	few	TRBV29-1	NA	CSVEDRRGYEQYF	TGCAGCGTTGAAGATCGCAGGGGCTACGAGCAGTACTTC
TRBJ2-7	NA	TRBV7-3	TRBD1	CASSLMGTGFYEQYF	TGTGCCAGCAGCTTAATGGGGACAGGGTTCTACGAGCAGTACTTC
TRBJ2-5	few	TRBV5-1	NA	CASSLLRTQETQYF	TGCGCCAGCAGCTTGCTTCGGACACAAGAGACCCAGTACTTC
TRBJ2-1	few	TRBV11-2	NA	CASSLTRRVEQFF	TGTGCCAGCAGCTTAACGAGGAGAGTTGAGCAGTTCTTC
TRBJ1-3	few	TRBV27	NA	CASSTTGPSSGNTIYF	TGTGCCAGCAGTACGACAGGTCCTAGCTCTGGAAACACCATATATTTT
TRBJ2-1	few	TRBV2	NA	CASSLGSPYNEQFF	TGTGCCAGCAGTCTCGGGAGTCCGTACAATGAGCAGTTCTTC
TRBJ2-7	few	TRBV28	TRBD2	CASRTGTSGNHEQYF	TGTGCCAGCAGAACCGGGACTAGCGGGAACCACGAGCAGTACTTC
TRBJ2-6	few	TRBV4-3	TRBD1	CASSRATGTGANVLTF	TGCGCCAGCAGCCGGGCGACAGGGACCGGGGCCAACGTCCTGACTTTC
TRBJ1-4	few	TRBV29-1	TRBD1	CSVGTQGVEKLFF	TGCAGCGTTGGGACCCAGGGGGTTGAAAAACTGTTTTTT
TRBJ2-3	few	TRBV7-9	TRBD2	CASSLSLAGATDTQYF	TGTGCCAGCAGCTTATCACTAGCGGGGGCCACAGATACGCAGTATTTT
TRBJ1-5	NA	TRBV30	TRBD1	CAWREHLGGQGDQPQHF	TGTGCCTGGAGGGAACACCTGGGGGGACAGGGAGATCAGCCCCAGCATTTT
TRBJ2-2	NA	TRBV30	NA	CAWSVMGAGELFF	TGTGCCTGGAGTGTAATGGGAGCCGGGGAGCTGTTTTTT
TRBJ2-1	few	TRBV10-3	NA	CAISGTSEFYNEQFF	TGTGCCATCAGTGGCACTAGTGAATTCTACAATGAGCAGTTCTTC
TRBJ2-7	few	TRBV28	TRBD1	CASSETTGPIYEQYF	TGTGCCAGCAGCGAAACGACAGGGCCGATCTACGAGCAGTACTTC
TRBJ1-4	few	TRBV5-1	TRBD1	CASSRTGADEKLFF	TGCGCCAGCAGCCGCACAGGGGCGGATGAAAAACTGTTTTTT
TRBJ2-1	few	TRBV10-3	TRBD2	CAIRNGTSGNEQFF	TGTGCCATCAGAAACGGGACTAGCGGTAATGAGCAGTTCTTC
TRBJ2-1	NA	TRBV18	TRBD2	CASSPPNPAGDGEQFF	TGTGCCAGCTCACCACCGAACCCAGCGGGAGACGGAGAGCAGTTCTTC
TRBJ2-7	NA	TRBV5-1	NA	CASSLVAGSYEQYF	TGCGCCAGCAGCTTGGTGGCGGGGTCCTACGAGCAGTACTTC
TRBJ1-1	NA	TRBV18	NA	CASSPGSVEGTEAFF	TGTGCCAGCTCACCAGGAAGCGTTGAGGGCACTGAAGCTTTCTTT
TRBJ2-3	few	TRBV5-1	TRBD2	CASSLVAGGPTQYF	TGCGCCAGCAGCTTGGTAGCGGGAGGTCCTACGCAGTATTTT
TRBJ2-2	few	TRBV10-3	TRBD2	CAISVSLVTSGRTGELFF	TGTGCCATCAGTGTTTCTTTGGTGACTAGCGGGCGCACCGGGGAGCTGTTTTTT
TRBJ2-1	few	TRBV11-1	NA	CASSAGESSYNEQFF	TGTGCCAGCAGCGCCGGGGAGTCCAGCTACAATGAGCAGTTCTTC
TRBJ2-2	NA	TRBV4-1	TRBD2	CASSRGLAGGETGELFF	TGCGCCAGCAGCCGCGGACTAGCGGGAGGGGAGACCGGGGAGCTGTTTTTT
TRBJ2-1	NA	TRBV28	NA	CATNRGLDRDEQFF	TGTGCCACCAACAGGGGACTTGACAGGGATGAGCAGTTCTTC
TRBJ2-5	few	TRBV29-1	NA	CSVVLREQYF	TGCAGCGTTGTTTTACGAGAGCAGTACTTC
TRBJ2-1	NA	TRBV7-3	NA	CASSSRDEQFF	TGTGCCAGCAGCTCCCGGGATGAGCAGTTCTTC
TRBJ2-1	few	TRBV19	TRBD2	CASSIGGSLSNEQFF	TGTGCCAGTAGTATAGGCGGGAGCCTCTCCAATGAGCAGTTCTTC
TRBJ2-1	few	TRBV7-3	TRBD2	CASSQSGLAGVSEQFF	TGTGCCAGCAGCCAGTCGGGACTAGCGGGAGTGAGTGAGCAGTTCTTC
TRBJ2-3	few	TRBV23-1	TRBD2	CASSQSRLADQPEDTDTQYF	TGCGCCAGCAGTCAATCGCGACTAGCGGACCAACCTGAGGACACAGATACGCAGTATTTT
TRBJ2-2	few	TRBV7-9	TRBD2	CASSPGLAGDTGELFF	TGTGCCAGCAGCCCGGGACTAGCGGGAGACACCGGGGAGCTGTTTTTT
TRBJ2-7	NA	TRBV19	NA	CASRPPRTRYEQYF	TGTGCCTCCCGCCCACCGAGGACAAGGTACGAGCAGTACTTC
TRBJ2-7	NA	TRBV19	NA	CASGSGRRASFREQYF	TGTGCCAGTGGGTCCGGGAGACGAGCTTCATTTCGCGAGCAGTACTTC
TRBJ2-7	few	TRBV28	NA	CASSKTGLPSSYEQYF	TGTGCCAGCAGTAAAACAGGGCTACCGAGCTCCTACGAGCAGTACTTC
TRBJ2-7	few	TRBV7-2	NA	CASSPRDFSFEQYF	TGTGCCAGCAGCCCACGGGACTTTAGTTTCGAGCAGTACTTC
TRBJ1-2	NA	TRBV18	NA	CASSPADNYGYTF	TGTGCCAGCTCACCCGCAGATAACTATGGCTACACCTTC
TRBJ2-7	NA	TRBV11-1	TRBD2	CASSLEGTSGRYEQYF	TGTGCCAGCAGCCTAGAAGGGACTAGCGGGAGGTACGAGCAGTACTTC
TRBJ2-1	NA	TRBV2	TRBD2	CASSEQMIGLAGYLQFF	TGTGCCAGCAGTGAACAAATGATTGGACTAGCGGGATATCTCCAGTTCTTC
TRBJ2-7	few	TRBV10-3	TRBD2	CAIRKTSDLRKQYF	TGTGCCATCAGAAAGACTAGCGACCTACGAAAGCAGTACTTC
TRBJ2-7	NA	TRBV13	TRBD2	CASSLDPFDGGAYEQYF	TGTGCCAGCAGCTTAGACCCGTTCGATGGGGGGGCCTACGAGCAGTACTTC
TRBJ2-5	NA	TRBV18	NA	CASSPPGQAVETQYF	TGTGCCAGCTCACCACCCGGGCAAGCGGTAGAGACCCAGTACTTC
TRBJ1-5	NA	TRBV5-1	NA	CASSLDGPGQPQHF	TGCGCCAGCAGCTTGGATGGTCCGGGTCAGCCCCAGCATTTT
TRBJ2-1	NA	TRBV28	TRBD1	CASSLTGSVQFF	TGTGCCAGCAGTTTGACAGGGTCAGTGCAGTTCTTC
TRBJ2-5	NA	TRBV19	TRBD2	CASNPGLDQETQYF	TGTGCCAGTAATCCGGGACTAGATCAAGAGACCCAGTACTTC
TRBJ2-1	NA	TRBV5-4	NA	CASSLAGNSEQFF	TGTGCCAGCAGCTTGGCGGGGAATAGTGAGCAGTTCTTC
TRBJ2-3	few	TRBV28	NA	CASYPRGAGADTQYF	TGTGCCAGCTACCCTCGGGGGGCAGGGGCAGATACGCAGTATTTT
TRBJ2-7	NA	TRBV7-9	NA	CASSFSGGRYEQYF	TGTGCCAGCAGCTTTTCCGGGGGGCGTTACGAGCAGTACTTC
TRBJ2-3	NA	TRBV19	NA	CASSIFFAARRTDTQYF	TGTGCCAGTAGTATATTTTTCGCGGCTCGACGCACAGATACGCAGTATTTT
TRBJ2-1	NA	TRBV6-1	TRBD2	CASSDFSGSRTEQFF	TGTGCCAGCAGTGATTTTAGCGGGAGCCGCACTGAGCAGTTCTTC
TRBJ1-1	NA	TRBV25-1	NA	CASSETPNSQLF	TGTGCCAGCAGTGAAACTCCCAACTCGCAACTCTTT
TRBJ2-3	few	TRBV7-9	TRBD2	CASSPGLAGSTDTQYF	TGTGCCAGCAGTCCGGGACTAGCGGGAAGCACAGATACGCAGTATTTT
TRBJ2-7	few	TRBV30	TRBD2	CAWRATSGGSYEQYF	TGTGCCTGGAGGGCAACTAGCGGAGGCTCCTACGAGCAGTACTTC
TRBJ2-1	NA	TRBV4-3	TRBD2	CASSQYMTSGRKNEQFF	TGCGCCAGCAGCCAGTACATGACTAGCGGGAGGAAGAATGAGCAGTTCTTC
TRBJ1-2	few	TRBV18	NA	CASSSYGGPYGYTF	TGTGCCAGCTCATCGTACGGGGGTCCCTATGGCTACACCTTC
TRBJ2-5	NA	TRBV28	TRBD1	CASSLAGQAQETQYF	TGTGCCAGCAGTTTAGCCGGACAGGCTCAAGAGACCCAGTACTTC
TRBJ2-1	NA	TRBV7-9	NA	CASTNIAAMAFF	TGTGCCAGCACTAACATAGCCGCGATGGCGTTCTTC
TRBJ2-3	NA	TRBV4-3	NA	CASSQEGSRARGTDTQYF	TGCGCCAGCAGCCAAGAAGGTTCCCGCGCCCGGGGCACAGATACGCAGTATTTT
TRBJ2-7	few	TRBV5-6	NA	CASSLVAFARSSYEQYF	TGTGCCAGCAGCTTGGTTGCATTTGCCCGGAGCTCCTACGAGCAGTACTTC
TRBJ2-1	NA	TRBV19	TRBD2	CASSIPRPGGPQSSYNEQFF	TGTGCCAGTAGTATACCCCGGCCGGGAGGGCCTCAGAGTTCCTACAATGAGCAGTTCTTC